What follows are 22 T cell receptor beta chains derived from one specimen sequenced in a study of cytomegalovirus exposure and HLA in healthy donors. PCR used 60 Vbeta primers and 13 Jbeta primers. Assay: immunoSEQ multiplex PCR; the TCRdb copy retains only in-frame clones and omits some. The sample contains 110,000 to 150,000 clones, approximately 79% of which appear only once. Material: PBMCs. These receptors all come from a woman aged 50 to 60 in good health and CMV-seropositive.

This clone was picked up one time. This sequence joins TRBV7-8 and TRBJ2-3; a possible D gene is TRBD1 (6 bases). Deletions cut 5 bases from V and 2 bases from J, with 20 bases between. Germline loops: CDR1 SGHVS, CDR2 FQNEAQ. The CDR3 is 17 residues long. CDR3 amino acids: CASSHNPGVLITDTQYF. CDR3 nucleotide sequence: TGTGCCAGCAGCCACAATCCAGGGGTCCTCATCACAGATACGCAGTATTTT.

The chain uses TRBV29-1 and TRBJ2-3; 8 positions match TRBD1. Trimming removed 7 bases from V and 6 bases from J; junction bases left unmatched: 15. The V gene's germline CDR1 is SQVTM and CDR2 ANQGSEA. The CDR3 sequence is 15 residues long. The DNA of the CDR3 is TGCAGCGCTGGGACGCAGGGGGCCTTAGGCGATACGCAGTATTTT. Translated, it gives CSAGTQGALGDTQYF.

The chain joins TRBV11-2 to TRBJ2-7, with D perhaps TRBD2 (6 bases). Germline V gene data show CDR1 as SGHAT and CDR2 as FQNNGV. Trimming left V 1 base short and J 6 bases short, with 7 bases between. The CDR3 is 12 amino acids. The CDR3 DNA sequence: TGTGCCAGCAGCTTAGTGGGGGGCGAGCAGTACTTC. Protein: CASSLVGGEQYF.

The chain joins TRBV15 to TRBJ2-7; TRBD1 is a possible D gene (6 bases). The germline V gene has CDR1 LNHNV and CDR2 YYDKDF (reference sequence). This CDR3 comprises 14 residues. V dropped 5 bases and J dropped 0 bases, with 11 bases sitting between them. The CDR3 sequence is CATSADSYSYEQYF. DNA for the CDR3: TGTGCCACCAGCGCGGACAGCTACTCCTACGAGCAGTACTTC.

The chain is built from TRBV9 and TRBJ1-3; possible D gene TRBD1, 5 bases. Germline V gene data show CDR1 as SGDLS and CDR2 as YYNGEE. This CDR3 region has 14 residues. V was clipped by 3 bases and J by 0 bases, with 7 bases between them. The CDR3 nucleotides read TGTGCCAGCAGCGGGACAAGCTCTGGAAACACCATATATTTT. Its protein is CASSGTSSGNTIYF.

The chain joins TRBV21-1 to TRBJ2-3; TRBD1 is the table's D call and was not checked against the DNA. TRBV21-1 is described as a pseudogene. The CDR3 has 16 amino acids. CDR3 nucleotides: TGTGCCAGCAACCCACAGGGTAAAGGCACTCGAGGTACGCAGTATTTT. Translation: CASNPQGKGTRGTQYF.

This clone has just a few counts. The rearrangement uses TRBV19 and TRBJ2-2, with 13 bases identical to TRBD2. Looked up from germline, CDR1 is LNHDA and CDR2 is SQIVND (reference sequence). Trimming at V came to 1 base and at J to 0 bases, leaving 8 bases not matched to a gene. There are 20 residues in the CDR3. The CDR3 reads CASSIVPGLAGASNTGELFF. In nucleotides, the CDR3 is TGTGCCAGTAGTATAGTGCCAGGACTAGCGGGGGCCTCGAACACCGGGGAGCTGTTTTTT.

This clone was recorded only once. The chain uses TRBV7-6 and TRBJ2-7, with TRBD2 identical over 7 bases. The CDR3 consists of 15 residues. The trim removed 5 bases at V and 2 bases at J, leaving 9 bases unmatched. Germline loops: CDR1 SGHVS, CDR2 FNYEAQ. The CDR3, as DNA: TGTGCCAGCAGCATTGGGGGGGAGGGGACCTACGAGCAGTACTTC. Protein: CASSIGGEGTYEQYF. Together with reference TRBV7-6 and TRBJ2-7, the CDR3 gives the full variable domain: GAGVSQSPRYKVTKRGQDVALRCDPISGHVSLYWYRQALGQGPEFLTYFNYEAQQDKSGLPNDRFSAERPEGSISTLTIQRTEQRDSAMYRCASSIGGEGTYEQYFGPGTRLTVT.

The chain carries TRBV2 and TRBJ2-5; D may be TRBD1 (6 bases). Trimming took off 9 bases at V and 13 bases at J, with 18 bases between the two ends. This CDR3 is 11 amino acids long. Looked up from germline, CDR1 is SNHLY and CDR2 is FYNNEI. For the CDR3, the DNA is TGTGCCAGAGGACTCTCAGGGGCGCCGTACTTC. Translated: CARGLSGAPYF.

J is TRBJ1-2 and V is TRBV5-4; tentatively, D is TRBD1 (5 bases). Trimming removed 0 bases from V and 4 bases from J, with 10 bases in between. Germline CDR1 SGHNT, CDR2 YYREEE (reference sequence). The CDR3 contains 14 residues. Here the CDR3 reads CASSLDGGGYGYTF. CDR3 sequence (DNA): TGTGCCAGCAGCTTGGATGGGGGGGGCTATGGCTACACCTTC.

This clone was detected a few times. J is TRBJ1-1 and V is TRBV5-1; 9 nucleotides agree with TRBD1. The CDR3 has 15 residues. The V gene's germline CDR1 is SGHRS and CDR2 YFSETQ. The V segment lost 4 bases and the J segment 3 bases; nucleotides outside the gene matches: 7. The CDR3 DNA sequence: TGCGCCAGCAGCCCCCAGGGGACAGGGTACACTGAAGCTTTCTTT. Translating gives CASSPQGTGYTEAFF.

The V gene is TRBV6-1, the J gene TRBJ1-5; no firm D call. Germline loops: CDR1 MNHNS, CDR2 SASEGT. The CDR3 spans 13 residues. V was cut by 6 bases and J by 7 bases, with 13 bases left in between. The CDR3 DNA reads as TGTGCCAGCAGACCTGTAACAGAACAGCCCCAGCATTTT. It translates to CASRPVTEQPQHF.

This clone was observed a single time. The chain has TRBV7-9 and TRBJ1-5; TRBD1 is a possible D gene (6 bases). CDR1 SEHNR and CDR2 FQNEAQ come from the germline V gene (reference sequence). The CDR3 runs 16 residues. V gave up 4 bases and J gave up 5 bases, with 18 bases separating them. CDR3 sequence reads: CASSSGDLEADQPQHF. CDR3 in DNA: TGTGCCAGCAGCTCAGGGGACCTGGAAGCAGATCAGCCCCAGCATTTT.

This clone was picked up a small number of times. The chain carries TRBV18 and TRBJ1-1; 7 nucleotides align to TRBD1. Germline CDR1 and CDR2: KGHSH and LQKENI. J lost 0 bases, V lost 3 bases, and 10 bases had no gene match. The CDR3 totals 17 residues. The DNA of the CDR3 is TGTGCCAGCTCACCGGTCCCCGGGACAGAGCTGAACACTGAAGCTTTCTTT. Its translation: CASSPVPGTELNTEAFF.

The gene calls are TRBV28 and TRBJ1-2; possibly TRBD1 for D (5 bases). Germline V CDR1 and CDR2: MDHEN, SYDVKM. Trimming took 10 bases from V and 4 from J, leaving 10 bases between them. The CDR3 totals 11 residues. For the CDR3, the DNA is TGTGCCACCAGGGAGGCCTATGGCTACACCTTC. Translating gives CATREAYGYTF.

The chain is built from TRBV28 and TRBJ2-7, with D possibly being TRBD2 (6 bases). The V and J ends lost 5 bases and 7 bases respectively, with 15 bases between them. In germline, CDR1 is MDHEN, CDR2 SYDVKM. This CDR3 is 13 amino acids long. CDR3 in amino acids: CASSQTVTREQYF. For the CDR3, the DNA is TGTGCCAGCAGTCAGACGGTGACTAGGGAGCAGTACTTC. Combining the CDR3 with reference TRBV28 and TRBJ2-7 gives the whole variable domain DVKVTQSSRYLVKRTGEKVFLECVQDMDHENMFWYRQDPGLGLRLIYFSYDVKMKEKGDIPEGYSVSREKKERFSLILESASTNQTSMYLCASSQTVTREQYFGPGTRLTVT.

V and J are TRBV7-9 and TRBJ2-7; D may be TRBD1 or TRBD2 (7 bases each). Trimming removed 10 bases at V and 4 bases at J, with 17 bases between. Germline CDR1 is SEHNR and CDR2 is FQNEAQ (reference sequence). CDR3 length: 13 amino acids. The CDR3 reads CATRGGRGYEQYF. As DNA, the CDR3 is TGTGCCACCAGGGGGGGCAGGGGGTACGAGCAGTACTTC.

The rearrangement joins TRBV15 to TRBJ2-3; possible D gene TRBD1, 6 bases. The V and J ends lost 0 bases and 2 bases respectively, with 9 bases between them. From germline, CDR1 is LNHNV and CDR2 YYDKDF (reference sequence). CDR3 length equals 15 residues. Here the CDR3 DNA reads TGTGCCACCAGCAGAGATAGGACAGCCACAGATACGCAGTATTTT. It translates to CATSRDRTATDTQYF. The full variable domain, in which reference TRBV15 and TRBJ2-3 provide the parts outside the CDR3, is DAMVIQNPRYQVTQFGKPVTLSCSQTLNHNVMYWYQQKSSQAPKLLFHYYDKDFNNEADTPDNFQSRRPNTSFCFLDIRSPGLGDTAMYLCATSRDRTATDTQYFGPGTRLTVL.

The chain carries TRBV29-1 and TRBJ1-5; TRBD1 agrees at 10 bases. Germline V gene lookup returns CDR1 SQVTM and CDR2 ANQGSEA. J was trimmed by 6 bases and V by 7 bases; bases with no gene match: 6. The CDR3 is 13 residues long. The CDR3 DNA reads as TGCAGCGCCGGGGACAGGGGTCGTCAGCCCCAGCATTTT. It codes for CSAGDRGRQPQHF.

The chain combines TRBV7-9 with TRBJ2-3, with no clear D. The CDR3 sequence is 15 residues long. The germline CDR1 and CDR2 sequences are SEHNR and FQNEAQ (reference sequence). The ends were cut back, 5 bases at V and 4 bases at J, with 16 bases in the middle. In nucleotides, the CDR3 is TGTGCCAGCAGCGAGCCTCCGCCCGTCTCAGATACGCAGTATTTT. It is translated as CASSEPPPVSDTQYF. The complete variable domain, with remaining parts taken from reference TRBV7-9 and TRBJ2-3, reads DTGVSQNPRHKITKRGQNVTFRCDPISEHNRLYWYRQTLGQGPEFLTYFQNEAQLEKSRLLSDRFSAERPKGSFSTLEIQRTEQGDSAMYLCASSEPPPVSDTQYFGPGTRLTVL.

The genes are TRBV7-6 and TRBJ2-2, with D perhaps matching TRBD2 (6 bases). CDR3 length: 14 residues. Trimming removed 8 bases from V and 6 bases from J, with 16 bases in between. Germline V gene lookup returns CDR1 SGHVS and CDR2 FNYEAQ. For the CDR3, the DNA is TGTGCCAGCTCCCAAAGCGGGCTTCCCGGGGAGCTGTTTTTT. Translating it yields CASSQSGLPGELFF.

V gene TRBV30 combines with J gene TRBJ1-3; D not resolved. The CDR3 runs 13 residues. Germline V CDR1 and CDR2: GTSNPN, SVGIG (reference sequence). Trimming removed 5 bases at V and 1 base at J, with 9 bases between. CDR3 nucleotide sequence: TGTGCCTGGGAACAGTCTTCTGGAAACACCATATATTTT. Encoded protein: CAWEQSSGNTIYF.